This T cell receptor beta chain emerged from a study of cytomegalovirus exposure and HLA in healthy donors. Whole-study results and caveats: Productive status was seen about 90% or about 30% of the time for most TCR beta V segments in an earlier analysis. DRB1 showed the most TCR associations and HLA-C the fewest in a later analysis, as rates varied by HLA locus. Equally common other TCR beta chains were less clonally expanded than HLA-associated ones, a later analysis found.

The primer mix had 60 Vbeta and 13 Jbeta primers. Measured with immunoSEQ multiplex PCR; TCRdb has only the in-frame clones, and not every one. The sample comprises about 130,000 clones, 66% of which are singletons, and over 1.5% rests with the top ten. CDR3 length: 15 residues. Germline V lookup: CDR1 MNHEY, CDR2 SMNVEV (reference sequence). V lost 6 bases, J lost 8 bases, and 22 bases lay in between. This clone was found once. Its antigen is currently unknown. Source material: PBMCs. This TCR was recovered from a human donor in good health. The chain combines TRBV27 with TRBJ1-2; possible D gene TRBD1, 5 bases. The CDR3 bases are TGTGCCAGCAGACTCATGCTCAGGGATAATGAGGGCTACACCTTC. It codes for CASRLMLRDNEGYTF.